This TCR beta chain was recorded in a study of cytomegalovirus exposure and HLA in healthy donors. V dropped 4 bases and J dropped 4; count of bases not matched to a gene: 15. Germline-derived CDR1 and CDR2 are SGHDT and YYEEEE. This CDR3 is 17 amino acids long. The PCR made use of 60 Vbeta and 13 Jbeta primers. Profiling relied on immunoSEQ multiplex PCR, and the TCRdb table lists in-frame clones only, not all of them. The sample gives about 180,000 clones, about 79% of which show up once; around 1.6% is in the top ten. The clonotype originates from a man aged 18-30 years in good health and CMV-seronegative. The chain joins TRBV5-6 to TRBJ2-7; 9 bases are a match to TRBD2. Source material: PBMCs. The CDR3 loop reads CASSTAGGIAPLYEQYF. Here the CDR3 DNA reads TGTGCCAGCAGCACTGCGGGGGGGATTGCCCCGCTATACGAGCAGTACTTC.